A selection of T cell receptor beta chains follows, all from one sample in a study of cytomegalovirus exposure and HLA in healthy donors. Sequenced by immunoSEQ multiplex PCR; TCRdb stores in-frame clones only, minus some. Here the sample spans some 330,000 clones, approximately 90% being singletons. The sample consisted of PBMCs. The receptors come from a young woman in good health and CMV-seronegative. Both conserved end residues are part of each CDR3. Each record gives: clone size, D gene, V gene, J gene, CDR3 protein, CDR3 DNA. The D gene is left open where the match is weak. Size values are once, few and many counts, or a class for expanded clones, and some rows have none.

size: .; D: TRBD2; V: TRBV2; J: TRBJ2-5; CDR3: CASSADSGGYQETQYF; DNA: TGTGCCAGCAGTGCTGATAGCGGGGGGTACCAAGAGACCCAGTACTTC
size: .; D: .; V: TRBV6-5; J: TRBJ1-1; CDR3: CASSQGHSSNTEAFF; DNA: TGTGCCAGCAGTCAGGGACATTCCTCGAACACTGAAGCTTTCTTT
size: .; D: .; V: TRBV6-1; J: TRBJ2-7; CDR3: CASKVDSGYYEQYF; DNA: TGTGCCAGCAAGGTCGATAGCGGTTATTACGAGCAGTACTTC
size: .; D: TRBD2; V: TRBV5-4; J: TRBJ2-5; CDR3: CASSLAGVGETQYF; DNA: TGTGCCAGCAGCTTAGCGGGAGTGGGTGAGACCCAGTACTTC
size: .; D: .; V: TRBV4-3; J: TRBJ2-7; CDR3: CASSPHVTAYEQYF; DNA: TGCGCCAGCAGCCCTCATGTGACAGCCTACGAGCAGTACTTC
size: .; D: .; V: TRBV4-2; J: TRBJ2-3; CDR3: CASSQPLVGGSPSTDTQYF; DNA: TGTGCCAGCAGCCAGCCCCTCGTTGGAGGGAGCCCTAGCACAGATACGCAGTATTTT
size: .; D: .; V: TRBV6-5; J: TRBJ2-7; CDR3: CASSYSQRRVYEQYF; DNA: TGTGCCAGCAGTTACTCTCAGCGGCGGGTCTACGAGCAGTACTTC
size: once; D: .; V: TRBV27; J: TRBJ2-1; CDR3: CASSFTGSGLYNEQFF; DNA: TGTGCCAGCAGTTTTACCGGTAGCGGACTTTACAATGAGCAGTTCTTC
size: .; D: TRBD2; V: TRBV6-1; J: TRBJ2-1; CDR3: CASSGGALAGGGQFF; DNA: TGTGCCAGCAGTGGGGGGGCCCTAGCGGGAGGTGGGCAGTTCTTC
size: .; D: .; V: TRBV6-5; J: TRBJ2-4; CDR3: CASSYTPSGERYF; DNA: TGTGCCAGCAGTTACACCCCGTCGGGGGAAAGGTACTTC
size: .; D: TRBD2; V: TRBV10-3; J: TRBJ2-5; CDR3: CAISPGTSGNPNQETQYF; DNA: TGTGCCATCAGCCCCGGGACTAGCGGGAACCCTAACCAAGAGACCCAGTACTTC
size: .; D: TRBD2; V: TRBV30; J: TRBJ2-7; CDR3: CAWSVGTSGNMEQYF; DNA: TGTGCCTGGAGTGTAGGGACTAGCGGCAACATGGAGCAGTACTTC
size: .; D: .; V: TRBV30; J: TRBJ1-1; CDR3: CAGIGGVTEAFF; DNA: TGTGCCGGGATTGGGGGGGTCACTGAAGCTTTCTTT
size: few; D: TRBD1; V: TRBV4-1; J: TRBJ1-2; CDR3: CASSPGQGAVGYTF; DNA: TGCGCCAGCAGCCCCGGACAGGGAGCAGTAGGCTACACCTTC
size: .; D: TRBD2; V: TRBV6-5; J: TRBJ2-1; CDR3: CASRASGSNEQFF; DNA: TGTGCCAGCAGGGCTAGCGGGAGCAATGAGCAGTTCTTC
size: .; D: .; V: TRBV6-1; J: TRBJ2-5; CDR3: CASRWGPVEETQYF; DNA: TGTGCCAGCAGATGGGGCCCGGTTGAAGAGACCCAGTACTTC
size: .; D: .; V: TRBV5-6; J: TRBJ1-2; CDR3: CASSLAGDGYTF; DNA: TGTGCCAGCAGCTTGGCAGGGGATGGCTACACCTTC
size: .; D: .; V: TRBV27; J: TRBJ1-1; CDR3: CASSPLDRPRGTEAFF; DNA: TGTGCCAGCAGTCCCCTGGACAGACCCAGAGGGACTGAAGCTTTCTTT
size: few; D: TRBD1; V: TRBV27; J: TRBJ1-5; CDR3: CASSSGTGAIFNQPQHF; DNA: TGTGCCAGCAGTTCCGGGACAGGGGCGATATTCAATCAGCCCCAGCATTTT
size: .; D: .; V: TRBV29-1; J: TRBJ2-7; CDR3: CSVVGLHNSYEQYF; DNA: TGCAGCGTTGTCGGACTCCATAACTCCTACGAGCAGTACTTC
size: .; D: .; V: TRBV7-2; J: TRBJ2-7; CDR3: CASSLGDRRYEQYF; DNA: TGTGCCAGCAGCTTAGGCGACAGGAGGTACGAGCAGTACTTC
size: .; D: TRBD2; V: TRBV6-4; J: TRBJ2-2; CDR3: CASSESGTDTGELFF; DNA: TGTGCCAGCAGTGAGAGCGGGACCGACACCGGGGAGCTGTTTTTT
size: .; D: .; V: TRBV28; J: TRBJ2-7; CDR3: CATLGTFRPGEQYF; DNA: TGTGCCACCCTGGGGACTTTCCGTCCGGGGGAGCAGTACTTC
size: few; D: .; V: TRBV18; J: TRBJ2-2; CDR3: CASSPIDRTNTGELFF; DNA: TGTGCCAGCTCACCAATCGACAGAACGAACACCGGGGAGCTGTTTTTT
size: once; D: TRBD2; V: TRBV7-9; J: TRBJ2-1; CDR3: CASSPTLSGSYNEQFF; DNA: TGTGCCAGCAGCCCAACTCTTAGCGGGTCCTACAATGAGCAGTTCTTC
size: .; D: TRBD1; V: TRBV6-6; J: TRBJ1-1; CDR3: CATITTGLNTEAFF; DNA: TGTGCCACCATTACGACAGGGCTGAACACTGAAGCTTTCTTT
size: .; D: TRBD1; V: TRBV29-1; J: TRBJ1-2; CDR3: CSARRTGGAYGYTF; DNA: TGCAGCGCCAGAAGGACAGGGGGCGCGTATGGCTACACCTTC
size: .; D: .; V: TRBV19; J: TRBJ1-4; CDR3: CASSPDEATNEKLFF; DNA: TGTGCCAGTAGCCCAGACGAAGCGACTAATGAAAAACTGTTTTTT
size: few; D: .; V: TRBV27; J: TRBJ1-5; CDR3: CASSFRLNQPQHF; DNA: TGTGCCAGCAGTTTCAGGCTCAATCAGCCCCAGCATTTT
size: once; D: .; V: TRBV5-1; J: TRBJ1-2; CDR3: CASSLSGAGNYGYTF; DNA: TGCGCCAGCAGCTTGTCAGGGGCCGGGAACTATGGCTACACCTTC
size: .; D: .; V: TRBV7-2; J: TRBJ1-5; CDR3: CASSLGTVSNQPQHF; DNA: TGTGCCAGCAGCTTAGGAACAGTTAGCAATCAGCCCCAGCATTTT
size: .; D: TRBD2; V: TRBV4-3; J: TRBJ2-7; CDR3: CASSQVGSGTSGSYEQYF; DNA: TGCGCCAGCAGCCAAGTAGGGTCCGGGACTAGCGGCTCCTACGAGCAGTACTTC
size: .; D: TRBD1; V: TRBV27; J: TRBJ1-1; CDR3: CASSRQGNTEAFF; DNA: TGTGCCAGCAGTAGACAGGGGAACACTGAAGCTTTCTTT
size: .; D: .; V: TRBV6-6; J: TRBJ2-5; CDR3: CASSYQGETQYF; DNA: TGTGCCAGCAGTTACCAGGGGGAGACCCAGTACTTC
size: .; D: .; V: TRBV6-1; J: TRBJ2-3; CDR3: CASTERGIAQYF; DNA: TGTGCCAGCACTGAACGGGGAATAGCGCAGTATTTT
size: .; D: TRBD1; V: TRBV7-2; J: TRBJ2-4; CDR3: CASSRTGTGSFAKNIQYF; DNA: TGTGCCAGCAGCCGGACCGGGACAGGGTCGTTCGCCAAAAACATTCAGTACTTC
size: .; D: TRBD2; V: TRBV4-2; J: TRBJ2-3; CDR3: CASSQDLLAEFTDTQYF; DNA: TGTGCCAGCAGCCAAGATTTACTAGCGGAGTTCACAGATACGCAGTATTTT
size: .; D: TRBD2; V: TRBV18; J: TRBJ2-3; CDR3: CASSPPSGGGEQYF; DNA: TGTGCCAGCTCACCACCCTCTGGGGGAGGGGAGCAGTATTTT
size: .; D: .; V: TRBV7-6; J: TRBJ2-2; CDR3: CASNPQGGGPAGELFF; DNA: TGTGCCAGCAACCCGCAAGGGGGAGGGCCCGCCGGGGAGCTGTTTTTT
size: .; D: TRBD1; V: TRBV11-2; J: TRBJ1-2; CDR3: CASSSSFRQGAAFYGYTF; DNA: TGTGCCAGCAGCTCCTCCTTTCGACAGGGCGCGGCGTTCTATGGCTACACCTTC
size: .; D: .; V: TRBV6-5; J: TRBJ2-3; CDR3: CASSYAGHTDTQYF; DNA: TGTGCCAGCAGTTATGCTGGGCACACAGATACGCAGTATTTT
size: few; D: TRBD1; V: TRBV19; J: TRBJ2-5; CDR3: CASGTGETQYF; DNA: TGTGCCAGTGGGACAGGGGAGACCCAGTACTTC
size: .; D: TRBD1; V: TRBV10-3; J: TRBJ1-5; CDR3: CAISERGTGNNQPQHF; DNA: TGTGCCATCAGTGAGAGGGGGACAGGGAATAATCAGCCCCAGCATTTT
size: .; D: TRBD1; V: TRBV9; J: TRBJ1-2; CDR3: CASSVEAGGGGYTF; DNA: TGTGCCAGCAGCGTAGAAGCAGGGGGCGGTGGCTACACCTTC
size: .; D: TRBD1; V: TRBV18; J: TRBJ2-7; CDR3: CASSGQASYEQYF; DNA: TGTGCCAGCTCCGGACAGGCCTCCTACGAGCAGTACTTC
size: .; D: TRBD2; V: TRBV4-2; J: TRBJ2-1; CDR3: CASSQEGEASGSYEQFF; DNA: TGTGCCAGCAGCCAAGAGGGGGAGGCTAGCGGGAGCTATGAGCAGTTCTTC
size: .; D: TRBD1; V: TRBV28; J: TRBJ1-2; CDR3: CASSLNTGGAGGYTF; DNA: TGTGCCAGCAGTCTTAACACAGGGGGCGCGGGTGGCTACACCTTC
size: .; D: TRBD1; V: TRBV11-2; J: TRBJ2-7; CDR3: CASSPGTGAYEQYF; DNA: TGTGCCAGCAGCCCCGGGACAGGGGCATACGAGCAGTACTTC
size: .; D: TRBD2; V: TRBV29-1; J: TRBJ2-3; CDR3: CSVELTSGRATDTQYF; DNA: TGCAGCGTTGAACTTACTAGCGGGAGGGCGACAGATACGCAGTATTTT
size: .; D: TRBD2; V: TRBV7-2; J: TRBJ2-7; CDR3: CASRLPLAGAYEQYF; DNA: TGTGCCAGCAGGTTACCTCTAGCGGGAGCCTACGAGCAGTACTTC